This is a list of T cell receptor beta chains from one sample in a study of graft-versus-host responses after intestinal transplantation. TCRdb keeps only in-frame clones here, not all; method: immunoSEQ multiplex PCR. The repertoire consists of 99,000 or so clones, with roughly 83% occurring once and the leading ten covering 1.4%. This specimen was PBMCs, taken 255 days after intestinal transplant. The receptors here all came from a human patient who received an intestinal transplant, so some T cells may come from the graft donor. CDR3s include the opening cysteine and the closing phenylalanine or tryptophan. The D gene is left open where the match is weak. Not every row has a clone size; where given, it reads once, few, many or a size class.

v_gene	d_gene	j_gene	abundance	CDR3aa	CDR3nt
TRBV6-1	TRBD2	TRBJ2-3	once	CASSELAGGPDTQYF	TGTGCCAGCAGTGAACTAGCGGGAGGGCCAGATACGCAGTATTTT
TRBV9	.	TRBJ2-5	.	CASSVSAGLDGETQYF	TGTGCCAGCAGCGTCTCCGCTGGACTTGACGGAGAGACCCAGTACTTC
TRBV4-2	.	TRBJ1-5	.	CASSQDRGPDSQPQHF	TGTGCCAGCAGCCAGGATCGCGGGCCCGACAGTCAGCCCCAGCATTTT
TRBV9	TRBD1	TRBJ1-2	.	CASSVSTEGTARGSLYGYTF	TGTGCCAGCAGCGTAAGCACCGAGGGGACAGCCAGGGGATCACTCTATGGCTACACCTTC
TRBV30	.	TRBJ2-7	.	CAWSPGTASSYEQYF	TGTGCCTGGAGCCCGGGTACTGCGAGCTCCTACGAGCAGTACTTC
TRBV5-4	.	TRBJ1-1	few	CASTPPPGTEAFF	TGTGCCAGCACCCCACCCCCGGGCACTGAAGCTTTCTTT
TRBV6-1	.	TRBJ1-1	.	CASSEGGSTEAFF	TGTGCCAGCAGTGAAGGGGGCAGCACTGAAGCTTTCTTT
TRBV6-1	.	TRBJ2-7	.	CASSEGAYEQYF	TGTGCCAGCAGTGAGGGGGCCTACGAGCAGTACTTC
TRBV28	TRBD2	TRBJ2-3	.	CASRGTSGGQSDTQYF	TGTGCCAGCAGAGGGACTAGCGGGGGGCAGTCAGATACGCAGTATTTT
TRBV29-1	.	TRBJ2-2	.	CSVELVVPGELFF	TGCAGCGTTGAATTAGTAGTGCCCGGGGAGCTGTTTTTT
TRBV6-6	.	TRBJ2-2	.	CASSYPPSGYGELFF	TGTGCCAGCAGTTATCCACCGAGCGGGTACGGGGAGCTGTTTTTT
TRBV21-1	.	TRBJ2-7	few	CASSEGPGQSYEQYF	TGTGCCAGCAGCGAGGGGCCGGGACAGAGCTACGAGCAGTACTTC
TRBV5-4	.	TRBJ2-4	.	CASSLGVAGRAKNIQYF	TGTGCCAGCAGCTTGGGGGTGGCGGGGAGGGCCAAAAACATTCAGTACTTC
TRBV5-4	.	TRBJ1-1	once	CASSYRREIEDTEAFF	TGTGCCAGCAGCTACCGCCGGGAGATTGAGGACACTGAAGCTTTCTTT
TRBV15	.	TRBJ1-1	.	CATGGGLNTEAFF	TGTGCCACCGGCGGGGGACTGAACACTGAAGCTTTCTTT
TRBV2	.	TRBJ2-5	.	CASSYLRGYQETQYF	TGTGCCAGCAGTTACTTGAGGGGCTACCAAGAGACCCAGTACTTC
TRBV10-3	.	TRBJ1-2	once	CAISGGAGYGYTF	TGTGCCATCAGTGGAGGGGCTGGGTATGGCTACACCTTC